The sequence of this TCR beta chain was determined in a study of T-cell memory formation after mild COVID-19. Germline CDR1 SGHRS, CDR2 YFSETQ. J lost 8 bases, V lost 5 bases, and 10 bases had no gene match. The CDR3 sequence is 16 residues long. The study, taken as a whole, reports: Clones from the second wave (peaking day 37) had unconfirmed SARS-CoV-2 specificity.

5'RACE, which relied on constant-segment primers, yielded TCR alpha and TCR beta cDNA libraries carrying sample barcodes and UMIs. TCRdb independently ran MiXCR on the 5' RACE reads; one entry per CDR3 protein. The data hold 260,000 or so distinct CDR3 sequences, with around 17% observed a single time. In its sample, this clonotype was seen a few times. Its antigen remains unknown. The sequence was collected from a man aged 18 to 35 who had mild COVID-19 (a few samples of this study predate the infection). Cell type and time point are not known. The chain links TRBV5-1 to TRBJ2-1; 13 bases align to TRBD2. Sequencing was performed on PBMCs or a T cell subset sorted from them (not recorded which). CDR3 protein: CASRLRTSGGADEQFF. The CDR3 nucleotides read TGCGCCAGCAGGTTACGCACTAGCGGGGGGGCTGATGAGCAGTTCTTC.